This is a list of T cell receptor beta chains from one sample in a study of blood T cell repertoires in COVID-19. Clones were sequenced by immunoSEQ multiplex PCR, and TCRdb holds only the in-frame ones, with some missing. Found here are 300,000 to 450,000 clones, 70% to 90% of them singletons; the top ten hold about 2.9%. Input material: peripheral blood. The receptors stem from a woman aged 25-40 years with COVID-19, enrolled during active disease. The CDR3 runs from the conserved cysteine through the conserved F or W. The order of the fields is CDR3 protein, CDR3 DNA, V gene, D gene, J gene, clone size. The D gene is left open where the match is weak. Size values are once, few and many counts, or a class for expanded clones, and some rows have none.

CDR3aa: CASSLVTSGGYEQYF
CDR3nt: TGCGCCAGCAGCTTGGTCACTAGCGGGGGTTACGAGCAGTACTTC
v_gene: TRBV5-1
d_gene: TRBD2
j_gene: TRBJ2-7
abundance: .

CDR3aa: CASRQGADSPLHF
CDR3nt: TGCGCCAGCAGACAGGGTGCCGATTCACCCCTCCACTTT
v_gene: TRBV5-1
d_gene: .
j_gene: TRBJ1-6
abundance: .

CDR3aa: CASSQDVGHTYNEQFF
CDR3nt: TGTGCCAGCAGCCAAGATGTGGGCCACACCTACAATGAGCAGTTCTTC
v_gene: TRBV14
d_gene: .
j_gene: TRBJ2-1
abundance: .

CDR3aa: CANPTNRNTDTQYF
CDR3nt: TGTGCCAATCCAACCAACAGAAACACAGATACGCAGTATTTT
v_gene: TRBV18
d_gene: .
j_gene: TRBJ2-3
abundance: .

CDR3aa: CASSLPGQGSTEAFF
CDR3nt: TGTGCCAGCAGTTTACCAGGACAGGGAAGCACTGAAGCTTTCTTT
v_gene: TRBV28
d_gene: TRBD1
j_gene: TRBJ1-1
abundance: .

CDR3aa: CASSTPGLSTEAFF
CDR3nt: TGTGCCAGCAGTACTCCAGGGTTATCGACTGAAGCTTTCTTT
v_gene: TRBV2
d_gene: .
j_gene: TRBJ1-1
abundance: once

CDR3aa: CASSDRRLAGGVVRKNIQYF
CDR3nt: TGTGCCAGCAGTGACCGGAGACTAGCGGGGGGGGTGGTGCGGAAAAACATTCAGTACTTC
v_gene: TRBV2
d_gene: TRBD2
j_gene: TRBJ2-4
abundance: .

CDR3aa: CASSWGPHYNEQFF
CDR3nt: TGTGCCAGCAGTTGGGGGCCTCACTACAATGAGCAGTTCTTC
v_gene: TRBV27
d_gene: .
j_gene: TRBJ2-1
abundance: .

CDR3aa: CASSESAGTQYF
CDR3nt: TGCGCCAGCAGTGAGTCGGCGGGTACGCAGTATTTT
v_gene: TRBV10-2
d_gene: .
j_gene: TRBJ2-3
abundance: .

CDR3aa: CASSFSWGSHPTNTGELFF
CDR3nt: TGTGCCAGCAGCTTTTCTTGGGGCAGTCACCCCACGAACACCGGGGAGCTGTTTTTT
v_gene: TRBV11-3
d_gene: .
j_gene: TRBJ2-2
abundance: .

CDR3aa: CASSQEPGGRNTIYF
CDR3nt: TGCGCCAGCAGCCAAGAACCAGGGGGAAGGAACACCATATATTTT
v_gene: TRBV4-3
d_gene: TRBD1
j_gene: TRBJ1-3
abundance: .

CDR3aa: CASSPTGKTEAFF
CDR3nt: TGTGCCAGCAGCCCAACAGGGAAAACTGAAGCTTTCTTT
v_gene: TRBV14
d_gene: .
j_gene: TRBJ1-1
abundance: .

CDR3aa: CASSLARFMTGGSYEQYF
CDR3nt: TGTGCCAGCAGCTTAGCGCGATTTATGACAGGGGGTTCATACGAGCAGTACTTC
v_gene: TRBV7-2
d_gene: TRBD1
j_gene: TRBJ2-7
abundance: .

CDR3aa: CASSPGTLPFGGELFF
CDR3nt: TGTGCCAGCAGCCCCGGGACACTTCCCTTTGGCGGGGAGCTGTTTTTT
v_gene: TRBV6-2/TRBV6-3
d_gene: .
j_gene: TRBJ2-2
abundance: .

CDR3aa: CAISAGTSTGELFF
CDR3nt: TGTGCCATCAGTGCCGGGACTTCCACCGGGGAGCTGTTTTTT
v_gene: TRBV10-3
d_gene: .
j_gene: TRBJ2-2
abundance: .

CDR3aa: CASSLSQENTEAFF
CDR3nt: TGTGCCAGCAGCTTATCACAGGAGAACACTGAAGCTTTCTTT
v_gene: TRBV11-2
d_gene: .
j_gene: TRBJ1-1
abundance: .

CDR3aa: CASSLSNQPQHF
CDR3nt: TGTGCCAGCAGCCTTAGCAATCAGCCCCAGCATTTT
v_gene: TRBV7-9
d_gene: .
j_gene: TRBJ1-5
abundance: few

CDR3aa: CSASGSLEQYF
CDR3nt: TGCAGTGCTAGCGGTTCCCTTGAGCAGTACTTC
v_gene: TRBV20-1
d_gene: .
j_gene: TRBJ2-7
abundance: .

CDR3aa: CASSPLDRESYGYTF
CDR3nt: TGTGCCAGCTCACCACTCGACAGGGAGTCATATGGCTACACCTTC
v_gene: TRBV18
d_gene: TRBD1
j_gene: TRBJ1-2
abundance: few

CDR3aa: CASSLVGNEQFF
CDR3nt: TGTGCCAGCAGTTTAGTCGGCAATGAGCAGTTCTTC
v_gene: TRBV12-3/TRBV12-4
d_gene: .
j_gene: TRBJ2-1
abundance: .

CDR3aa: CASSQGRNEKLFF
CDR3nt: TGTGCCAGCAGCCAGGGCCGTAATGAAAAACTGTTTTTT
v_gene: TRBV28
d_gene: .
j_gene: TRBJ1-4
abundance: .

CDR3aa: CASSYSSAMNTEAFF
CDR3nt: TGTGCCTCATCATACTCTTCCGCCATGAACACTGAAGCTTTCTTT
v_gene: TRBV10-3
d_gene: .
j_gene: TRBJ1-1
abundance: .

CDR3aa: CASSSREDTAGGVETQYF
CDR3nt: TGTGCCAGCAGCTCTAGAGAGGATACAGCGGGGGGGGTAGAGACCCAGTACTTC
v_gene: TRBV11-3
d_gene: TRBD2
j_gene: TRBJ2-5
abundance: once

CDR3aa: CASSPGGLGNTIYF
CDR3nt: TGCGCCAGCAGCCCCGGGGGTCTCGGAAACACCATATATTTT
v_gene: TRBV5-1
d_gene: .
j_gene: TRBJ1-3
abundance: .

CDR3aa: CASSQDFNRGLETQYF
CDR3nt: TGTGCCAGCAGCCAAGATTTTAACAGGGGGCTGGAGACCCAGTACTTC
v_gene: TRBV3-1/TRBV3-2
d_gene: TRBD1
j_gene: TRBJ2-5
abundance: .

CDR3aa: CASSFPSGELFF
CDR3nt: TGTGCCAGCAGCTTCCCCAGCGGGGAGCTGTTTTTT
v_gene: TRBV11-2
d_gene: .
j_gene: TRBJ2-2
abundance: .

CDR3aa: CASSSGGLQMNTEAFF
CDR3nt: TGTGCCAGCAGCTCGGGGGGCCTTCAGATGAACACTGAAGCTTTCTTT
v_gene: TRBV5-6
d_gene: .
j_gene: TRBJ1-1
abundance: .

CDR3aa: CASRSDREVTDTQYF
CDR3nt: TGTGCCAGCAGATCTGACAGGGAGGTGACAGATACGCAGTATTTT
v_gene: TRBV7-9
d_gene: .
j_gene: TRBJ2-3
abundance: few

CDR3aa: CASSVGLAGYEQYF
CDR3nt: TGTGCCAGCAGCGTAGGACTAGCGGGGTACGAGCAGTACTTC
v_gene: TRBV9
d_gene: TRBD2
j_gene: TRBJ2-7
abundance: .

CDR3aa: CASSLEQGNTEAFF
CDR3nt: TGTGCCAGCAGCTTAGAACAGGGGAACACTGAAGCTTTCTTT
v_gene: TRBV7-2
d_gene: .
j_gene: TRBJ1-1
abundance: once

CDR3aa: CASSYRVGGELFF
CDR3nt: TGTGCCAGCAGTTACCGGGTTGGCGGGGAGCTGTTTTTT
v_gene: TRBV6-5
d_gene: .
j_gene: TRBJ2-2
abundance: few

CDR3aa: CASRGRLAGNTGELFF
CDR3nt: TGTGCCAGCAGAGGTCGACTAGCGGGGAACACCGGGGAGCTGTTTTTT
v_gene: TRBV28
d_gene: TRBD2
j_gene: TRBJ2-2
abundance: .

CDR3aa: CASSLGGAEQFF
CDR3nt: TGTGCCAGCAGCTTGGGGGGCGCTGAGCAGTTCTTC
v_gene: TRBV5-6
d_gene: .
j_gene: TRBJ2-1
abundance: .